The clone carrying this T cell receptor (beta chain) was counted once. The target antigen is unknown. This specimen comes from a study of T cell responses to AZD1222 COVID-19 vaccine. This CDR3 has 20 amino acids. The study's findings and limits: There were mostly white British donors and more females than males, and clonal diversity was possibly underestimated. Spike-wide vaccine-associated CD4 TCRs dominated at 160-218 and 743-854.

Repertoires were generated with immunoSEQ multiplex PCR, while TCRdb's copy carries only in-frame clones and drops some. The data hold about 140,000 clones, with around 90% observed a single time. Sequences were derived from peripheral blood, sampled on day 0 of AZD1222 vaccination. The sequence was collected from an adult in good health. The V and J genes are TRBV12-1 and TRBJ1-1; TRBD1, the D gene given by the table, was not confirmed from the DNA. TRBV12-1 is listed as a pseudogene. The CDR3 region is CASSFAAYREKFLMNTEAFF. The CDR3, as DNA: TGTGCCAGCAGCTTTGCGGCATACAGGGAGAAGTTTTTAATGAACACTGAAGCTTTCTTT.